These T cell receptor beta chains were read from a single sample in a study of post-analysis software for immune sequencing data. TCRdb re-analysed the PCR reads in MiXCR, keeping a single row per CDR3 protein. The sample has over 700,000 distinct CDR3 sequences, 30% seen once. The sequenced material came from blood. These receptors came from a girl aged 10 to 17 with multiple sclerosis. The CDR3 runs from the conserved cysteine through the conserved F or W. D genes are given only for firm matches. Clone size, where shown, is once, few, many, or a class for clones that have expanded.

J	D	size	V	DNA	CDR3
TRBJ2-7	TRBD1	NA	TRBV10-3	TGTGCCATCAGAGAGGGACAGCCCTACGAGCAGTACTTC	CAIREGQPYEQYF
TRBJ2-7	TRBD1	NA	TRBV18	TGTGCCAGCTCACCGGGGACAGGGTCTCTCTACGAGCAGTACTTC	CASSPGTGSLYEQYF
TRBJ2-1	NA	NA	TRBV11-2	TGTGCCAGCAGCTTAGGTGGGGAGTTGTCCTACAATGAGCAGTTCTTC	CASSLGGELSYNEQFF
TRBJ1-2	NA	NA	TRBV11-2	TGTGCCAGCAGCTCGCTGACTAACTATGGCTACACCTTC	CASSSLTNYGYTF
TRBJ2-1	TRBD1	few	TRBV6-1	TGTGCCAGCAGGGGGAAACAGGGGGGCCCCTACAATGAGCAGTTCTTC	CASRGKQGGPYNEQFF
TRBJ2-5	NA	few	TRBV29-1	TGCAGCGTTGAAGAGTTCAGGGTCAGCCAAGAGACCCAGTACTTC	CSVEEFRVSQETQYF
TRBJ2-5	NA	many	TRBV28	TGTGCCAGCAGTTTTGCCAGACAAGAGACCCAGTACTTC	CASSFARQETQYF
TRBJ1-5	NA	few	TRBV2	TGTGCCACCACGAGGGAGGGCGGTCAGCCCCAGCATTTT	CATTREGGQPQHF
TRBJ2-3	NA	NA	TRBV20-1	TGCAGTGCTAGAGGGGTATCTAGCACAGATACGCAGTATTTT	CSARGVSSTDTQYF
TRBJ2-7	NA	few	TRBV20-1	TGCAGTGCTCTTTTAGGGCGCTACGAGCAGTACTTC	CSALLGRYEQYF
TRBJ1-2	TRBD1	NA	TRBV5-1	TGCGCCAGCAGCTCCGGGACAGGGGGCGCCTATGGCTACACCTTC	CASSSGTGGAYGYTF
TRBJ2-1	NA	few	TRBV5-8	TGTGCCAGCAGCCCCGGACTTCATGCTGAGCAGTTCTTC	CASSPGLHAEQFF
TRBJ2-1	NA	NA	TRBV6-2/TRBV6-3	TGTGCCGGCAGTGGCTGGATCTACAATGAGCAGTTCTTC	CAGSGWIYNEQFF
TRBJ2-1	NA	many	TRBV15	TGTGCCACCAGCAGAGACCCAGGGCTTGAGCAGTTCTTC	CATSRDPGLEQFF
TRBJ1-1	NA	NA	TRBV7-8	TGTGCCAGCAGCACCCCGGGGGGGGTGAACACTGAAGCTTGCTTT	CASSTPGGVNTEACF
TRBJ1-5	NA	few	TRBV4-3	TGCGCCAGCAGCCAAGATTGGGACAACAATCAGCCCCAGCATTTT	CASSQDWDNNQPQHF
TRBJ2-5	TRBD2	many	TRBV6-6	TGTGCCAGCAGTTTCCTAGCGGTCGCAGAGACCCAGTACTTC	CASSFLAVAETQYF
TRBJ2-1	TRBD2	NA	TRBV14	TGTGCCAGCAGCGACAGCGGGGGGCCTTTTAGGGAGCAGTTCTTC	CASSDSGGPFREQFF
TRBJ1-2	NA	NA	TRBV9	TGTGCCAGCAGCGCCCAGCAGGGGTCTGGGGGCTACACCTTC	CASSAQQGSGGYTF
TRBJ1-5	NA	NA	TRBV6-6	TGTGCCAGCAGTTACCCCGAGAATCAGCCCCAGCATTTT	CASSYPENQPQHF
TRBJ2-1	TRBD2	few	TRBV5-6	TGTGCCAGCGGCACGGCGGGAGATTTGCAGTTCTTC	CASGTAGDLQFF
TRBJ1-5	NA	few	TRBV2	TGTGCCAGCAGTGAAGCGCTTCAGAATCAGCCCCAGCATTTT	CASSEALQNQPQHF
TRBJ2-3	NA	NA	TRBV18	TGTGCCAGCTCGTCGAGTGTCGGGACCATCACAGATACGCAGTATTTT	CASSSSVGTITDTQYF
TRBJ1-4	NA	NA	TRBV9	TGTGCCAGCAGCCCAACCCCAGGGTTGGCTAATGAAAAACTGTTTTTT	CASSPTPGLANEKLFF
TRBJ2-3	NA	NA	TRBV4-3	TGCGCCAGCAGCCAAGTGTTTCCCCCAGATACGCAGTATTTT	CASSQVFPPDTQYF
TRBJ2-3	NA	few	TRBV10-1	TGCGCCAGCAGTGAGTCGAACAGGGCCACAGATACGCAGTATTTT	CASSESNRATDTQYF
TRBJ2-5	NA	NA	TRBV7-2	TGTGCCAGCAGCTTCCGGGGACCCGAAGAGACCCAGTACTTC	CASSFRGPEETQYF
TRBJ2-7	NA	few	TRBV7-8	TGTGCCAGCAGCTCAACGGCTCCTTCCTACGAGCAGTACTTC	CASSSTAPSYEQYF
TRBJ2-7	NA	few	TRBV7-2	TGTGCCAGCAGCTTAGCGCGGATGTACGAGCAGTACTTC	CASSLARMYEQYF
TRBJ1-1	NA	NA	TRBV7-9	TGTGCCAGCAGGATGGAGGGTAACACTGAAGCTTTCTTT	CASRMEGNTEAFF
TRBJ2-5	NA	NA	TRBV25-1	TGTGCCAGCAGTCCCCGAGGAAACAGGGGAGGAGAGACCCAGTACTTC	CASSPRGNRGGETQYF
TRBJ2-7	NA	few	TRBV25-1	TGTGCCAGCAGTGCCGTCGGAAGATACGAGCAGTACTTC	CASSAVGRYEQYF
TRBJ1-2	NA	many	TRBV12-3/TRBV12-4	TGTGCCAGCAGTGGGACTCATGCGGGGTTTGGCTACACCTTC	CASSGTHAGFGYTF
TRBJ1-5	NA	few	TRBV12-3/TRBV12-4	TGTGCCAGCAGTCGACGGAGCAATCAGCCCCAGCATTTT	CASSRRSNQPQHF
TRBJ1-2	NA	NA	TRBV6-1	TGTGCCAGCAGACTCGGACGGACTGATGGCTACACCTTC	CASRLGRTDGYTF
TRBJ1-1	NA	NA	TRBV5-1	TGCGCCAGCAGCTCTATTGGGACTGAAGCTTTCTTT	CASSSIGTEAFF
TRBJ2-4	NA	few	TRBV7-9	TGTGCCAGCAGCCCGTCCCAGGGAAGATATAGGGGCTCCAAAAACATTCAGTACTTC	CASSPSQGRYRGSKNIQYF
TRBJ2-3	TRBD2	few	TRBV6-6	TGTGCCAGCAGTTACTCGAGGCTAGCGGGCTACACAGATACGCAGTATTTT	CASSYSRLAGYTDTQYF
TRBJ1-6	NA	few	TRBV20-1	TGCAGTGCTAGAGATCTCGACAGGAGCTCCTATAATTCACCCCTCCACTTT	CSARDLDRSSYNSPLHF
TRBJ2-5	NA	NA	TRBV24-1	TGTGCCACCAGTGACTACGCCGCAGTAAAGCAAGAGACCCAGTACTTC	CATSDYAAVKQETQYF
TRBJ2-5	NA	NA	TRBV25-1	TGTGCCAGCAGTGATCGAACAGGAGACAAAGAGACCCAGTACTTC	CASSDRTGDKETQYF
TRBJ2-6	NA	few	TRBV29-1	TGCAGCGTTGTTTGGATCCACTCTGGGGCCAACGTCCTGACTTTC	CSVVWIHSGANVLTF
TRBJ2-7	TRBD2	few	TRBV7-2	TGTGCCAGCAGCTTAGACGCGGGAGGGTCCTACGAGCAGTACTTC	CASSLDAGGSYEQYF
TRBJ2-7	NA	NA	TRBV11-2	TGTGCCAGCAGCGTGGGGACAACTACCTACGAGCAGTACTTC	CASSVGTTTYEQYF
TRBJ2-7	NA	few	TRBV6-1	TGTGCCAGCGCACGGGGGATCTCCTACGAGCAGTACTTC	CASARGISYEQYF
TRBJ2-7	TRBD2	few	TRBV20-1	TGCAGTGCTCCTTCGGCTAGCGGGAGAGACGAGCAGTACTTC	CSAPSASGRDEQYF